A selection of T cell receptor beta chains follows, all from one sample in a study of cytomegalovirus exposure and HLA in healthy donors. Assay: immunoSEQ multiplex PCR; the TCRdb copy retains only in-frame clones and omits some. The sample lists roughly 110,000 clones; around 80% were seen once. What was sequenced was PBMCs. These receptors were collected from a female donor in good health and CMV-seronegative. The CDR3 runs from the conserved cysteine through the conserved F or W. The D gene is left open where the match is weak. Not every row has a clone size; where given, it reads once, few, many or a size class.

clone_size j_call d_call v_call cdr3_nt cdr3_aa
. TRBJ2-7 . TRBV5-1 TGCGCCAGCAGCTTGGGTCCGGGGAGTAGTCACGAGCAGTACTTC CASSLGPGSSHEQYF
. TRBJ2-1 TRBD1 TRBV19 TGTGCCAGTAGTATGGTTCAGGGGGCAAACTACAATGAGCAGTTCTTC CASSMVQGANYNEQFF
once TRBJ2-5 . TRBV7-9 TGTGCCAGCAGCCTCTACAGGGGTTTAATAACGGGGGAGCAGTACTTC CASSLYRGLITGEQYF
once TRBJ2-1 TRBD2 TRBV19 TGTGCCAGTAGTATAGGTCGGGTAGCGGGGGGGCCCTACAATGAGCAGTTCTTC CASSIGRVAGGPYNEQFF
. TRBJ2-7 . TRBV11-2 TGTGCCAGCAGCTTAAGGTTGGGGCAGGCTCACTACGAGCAGTACTTC CASSLRLGQAHYEQYF
. TRBJ2-1 . TRBV12-2 TGTGCAAGTCGCTTAGGGACTAGCGGGGGCCACGATGAGCAGTTCTTC CASRLGTSGGHDEQFF
. TRBJ2-7 TRBD1 TRBV10-3 TGTGCCATCAGTGTTGGGGTAGGACAGGGGGCTGTAGAGCAGTACTTC CAISVGVGQGAVEQYF
once TRBJ1-5 . TRBV6-1 TGTGCCAGCAGTGGACAGAACAATCAGCCCCAGCATTTT CASSGQNNQPQHF
. TRBJ1-2 . TRBV10-3 TGTGCCATCAGTGGGCAATCGGGGTCCCCCTCTTATGGCTACACCTTC CAISGQSGSPSYGYTF
. TRBJ2-5 . TRBV4-1 TGCGCCAGCAGCCAAGAGGTGCCCGGAGGTAGGAGGGGAGAGACCCAGTACTTC CASSQEVPGGRRGETQYF